The 11 T cell receptor beta chains presented below share a single source sample, sequenced in a study of cytomegalovirus exposure and HLA in healthy donors. The primer mix had 60 Vbeta and 13 Jbeta primers. Here immunoSEQ multiplex PCR was the method, and the copy in TCRdb shows in-frame clones only, minus some. The profile covers roughly 200,000 clones, with 60% to 85% appearing a single time and around 3% taken by the ten largest. Sequences were obtained from PBMCs. These receptors all stem from a male donor in good health and CMV-seronegative.

Note on this clone: One junction end disagrees with the germline gene, perhaps due to a read error. Different DNA sequences within this sample yield the same CDR3. The rearrangement uses TRBV6-5 and TRBJ1-2, with TRBD1 matching over 9 bases. The CDR3 sequence is 14 residues long. Germline V lookup: CDR1 MNHEY, CDR2 SVGAGI. This CDR3 is CASTRDRANYGYTF. The CDR3 DNA is TGTGCTAGCACGCGGGACAGGGCTAACTATGGCTACACCTTC.

The genes are TRBV4-2 and TRBJ1-5; 7 nucleotides match TRBD1. Germline CDR1 and CDR2: LGHNA and YNFKEQ. This CDR3 contains 16 residues. V dropped 0 bases and J dropped 3; count of bases not matched to a gene: 5. This CDR3 is CASSQEQGGINQPQHF. CDR3 DNA: TGTGCCAGCAGCCAAGAGCAGGGGGGTATCAATCAGCCCCAGCATTTT.

This clone has just a few counts. This chain uses TRBV19 with TRBJ1-5; D uncertain. CDR1 and CDR2 from the germline V gene are LNHDA and SQIVND (reference sequence). The CDR3 runs to 15 residues. V was pared by 7 bases and J by 0 bases, with 13 bases between. The CDR3 spells CASMSPFYSNQPQHF. CDR3 DNA sequence: TGTGCCAGTATGTCCCCGTTCTATAGCAATCAGCCCCAGCATTTT.

The genes are TRBV9 and TRBJ2-3, with 8 bases that match TRBD2. The CDR3 is made up of 17 amino acids. V lost 2 bases and J lost 1; bases outside the gene matches: 9. The germline V gene encodes CDR1 SGDLS and CDR2 YYNGEE. The CDR3, as DNA: TGTGCCAGCAGCGTGTCTAGCGGGTCCCCGGGCACAGATACGCAGTATTTT. Residues: CASSVSSGSPGTDTQYF.

This clone was detected only once. V and J are TRBV5-4 and TRBJ2-1; 11 nucleotides align to TRBD2. CDR1 is SGHNT, CDR2 YYREEE, per germline (reference sequence). This CDR3 region has 18 residues. Trimming at V came to 0 bases and at J to 0 bases, leaving 5 bases not matched to a gene. CDR3 sequence (DNA): TGTGCCAGCAGCTTGGCCGGACTAGCGGGCAGCTCCTACAATGAGCAGTTCTTC. The encoded protein is CASSLAGLAGSSYNEQFF. Using reference TRBV5-4 and TRBJ2-1 for the parts outside the CDR3, the full variable domain is ETGVTQSPTHLIKTRGQQVTLRCSSQSGHNTVSWYQQALGQGPQFIFQYYREEENGRGNFPPRFSGLQFPNYSSELNVNALELDDSALYLCASSLAGLAGSSYNEQFFGPGTRLTVL.

This chain links TRBV30 with TRBJ2-6, with TRBD1 matching 9 bases. Germline V CDR1 and CDR2: GTSNPN, SVGIG (reference sequence). This CDR3 is built from 16 residues. The trim removed 1 base at V and 1 base at J, leaving 2 bases unmatched. CDR3 sequence reads: CAWSGTGASGANVLTF. The CDR3 DNA is TGTGCCTGGAGTGGGACAGGGGCTTCTGGGGCCAACGTCCTGACTTTC.

The chain uses TRBV7-8 and TRBJ1-5; tentatively, D is TRBD1 (5 bases). This CDR3 spans 14 amino acids. The germline CDR1 and CDR2 sequences are SGHVS and FQNEAQ. The V end was cut by 5 bases, the J end by 4 bases, with 12 bases between. The DNA for the CDR3 is TGTGCCAGCAGCACCGGGGGAAGGAATCAGCCCCAGCATTTT. It is translated as CASSTGGRNQPQHF.

V and J are TRBV9 and TRBJ2-5; TRBD1 agrees at 8 bases. Germline assignment: CDR1 SGDLS and CDR2 YYNGEE. The CDR3 spans 14 residues. Trimming took 3 bases from V and 3 from J; bases not matched to a gene: 4. The CDR3 bases are TGTGCCAGCAGCGACGGACAGGGCAAAGAGACCCAGTACTTC. It yields the protein CASSDGQGKETQYF.

This chain joins TRBV27 and TRBJ2-1; 9 positions agree with TRBD1. This CDR3 has 15 amino acids. Germline CDR1 reads MNHEY; CDR2 reads SMNVEV (reference sequence). The V gene end was trimmed by 5 bases and the J gene end by 4 bases; junction bases not matched to a gene: 6. CDR3 residues: CASSLPGTGYNEQFF. CDR3 DNA: TGTGCCAGCAGTCTTCCCGGGACAGGGTACAATGAGCAGTTCTTC.

This sequence joins TRBV10-2 and TRBJ2-1, with TRBD2 identical over 16 bases. CDR1 and CDR2 (germline): WSHSY, SAAADI. V was clipped by 6 bases and J by 4 bases; unmatched bases: 12. CDR3 length: 19 residues. The DNA of the CDR3 is TGCGCCAGCAGCGGGACTAGCGGGAGGGCAACTCTGGGATACAATGAGCAGTTCTTC. Translated: CASSGTSGRATLGYNEQFF.

The gene calls are TRBV19 and TRBJ1-5; D is perhaps TRBD1 (5 bases). The CDR3 runs 14 residues. Germline lookup yields CDR1 LNHDA and CDR2 SQIVND (reference sequence). V was trimmed by 11 bases and J by 0 bases, leaving 14 bases between them. Here the CDR3 DNA reads TGTGCCGGATCGACAGCCTATAGCAATCAGCCCCAGCATTTT. It is translated as CAGSTAYSNQPQHF.